These 21 T cell receptor beta chains came from one sample sequenced in a study of blood T cell repertoires in COVID-19. Sequencing used immunoSEQ multiplex PCR; TCRdb keeps in-frame clones, though not all of them. This sample carries over 60,000 clones, roughly 86% of them seen once, and the ten largest clones take less than 15%. The sample consisted of peripheral blood. These receptor sequences come from a woman aged 55-69 years with acute or convalescent COVID-19.

The rearrangement joins TRBV2 to TRBJ1-5, with 7 nucleotides matching TRBD1. The V and J ends lost 5 bases and 0 bases, in that order; junction bases with no gene match: 1. Looked up from germline, CDR1 is SNHLY and CDR2 is FYNNEI. The length of the CDR3 is 14 residues. The CDR3 DNA sequence: TGTGCCAGCAGTTACAGGGGTAGCAATCAGCCCCAGCATTTT. Protein sequence: CASSYRGSNQPQHF.

This chain connects TRBV9 to TRBJ2-1, with 10 bases aligning to TRBD2. CDR3 length: 14 amino acids. V lost 5 bases and J lost 9; bases outside the gene matches: 8. Per germline, CDR1 SGDLS and CDR2 YYNGEE. CDR3 coding DNA: TGTGCCAGCAGAGCTAGCGGGGGAGCTGGTGAGCAGTTCTTC. This codes for CASRASGGAGEQFF.

The rearrangement uses TRBV11-3 and TRBJ2-5, with TRBD2 matching 7 bases. V lost 4 bases to trimming and J lost 9 bases; unmatched junction nucleotides: 5. The CDR3 consists of 12 residues. CDR1 is SGHNT and CDR2 is YENEEA in the germline V gene. For the CDR3, the DNA is TGTGCCAGCAGCTATCCGGGAGGCGCCCAGTACTTC. Residues: CASSYPGGAQYF.

The J gene is TRBJ1-4, the V gene TRBV28; D perhaps matches TRBD1 (6 bases). The CDR3 length is 14 residues. The V gene's germline CDR1 is MDHEN and CDR2 SYDVKM. V lost 5 bases and J lost 1, with 8 bases in between. The CDR3 reads CASSKQGTNEKLFF. CDR3 DNA: TGTGCCAGCAGTAAACAGGGAACTAATGAAAAACTGTTTTTT.

This rearrangement joins TRBV6-6 to TRBJ1-1; TRBD1 agrees at 7 bases. CDR3 length equals 15 residues. Germline CDR1 reads MNHNY; CDR2 reads SVGAGI (reference sequence). Losses at the gene ends were 2 bases for V and 6 bases for J; bases not matched to a gene: 9. This CDR3 is CASSYRTGHAAEAFF. CDR3 sequence (DNA): TGTGCCAGCAGTTACCGGACAGGTCACGCGGCTGAAGCTTTCTTT.

The chain uses TRBV19 and TRBJ1-6; TRBD1 agrees at 9 bases. Germline V lookup: CDR1 LNHDA, CDR2 SQIVND (reference sequence). Unmatched junction bases numbered 5, after V lost 5 bases and J lost 9 bases. The CDR3 runs 14 residues. The chain's CDR3 is CASSHRGRVSPLHF. CDR3 bases: TGTGCCAGTAGTCACAGGGGGCGGGTTTCACCCCTCCACTTT.

This clone was picked up a small number of times. This rearrangement joins TRBV10-2 to TRBJ2-5; 9 nucleotides line up with TRBD2. The V gene's germline CDR1 is WSHSY and CDR2 SAAADI. The ends lost 6 bases at V and 5 bases at J; junction bases unmatched: 7. The CDR3 loop spans 14 amino acids. The CDR3 DNA reads TGCGCCAGCAGGGGTAGCGGGGGAGATGAGACCCAGTACTTC. Translated: CASRGSGGDETQYF.

V gene TRBV27 combines with J gene TRBJ2-3; TRBD2 matches 7 bases. The germline V gene encodes CDR1 MNHEY and CDR2 SMNVEV (reference sequence). V was clipped by 8 bases and J by 2 bases; unmatched bases: 16. This CDR3 has 17 residues. CDR3 bases: TGTGCCAGCGGGTACCGACTAGCCACCCTCAACACAGATACGCAGTATTTT. Protein sequence: CASGYRLATLNTDTQYF.

The V and J genes are TRBV6-6 and TRBJ1-2; tentatively, D is TRBD1 (5 bases). V was shortened by 2 bases and J by 2 bases, with 12 bases between the two germline ends. In germline, CDR1 is MNHNY, CDR2 SVGAGI (reference sequence). The CDR3 length is 15 residues. CDR3 loop: CASSYRQGVNYGYTF. CDR3 nucleotides: TGTGCCAGCAGTTACAGGCAGGGTGTCAACTATGGCTACACCTTC.

About this clone itself: The sample carries other DNA sequences with the same CDR3. The rearrangement uses TRBV5-1 and TRBJ1-1; weak D call: TRBD1 (5 bases). The CDR3 spans 13 residues. The V gene's germline CDR1 is SGHRS and CDR2 YFSETQ. V lost 4 bases and J lost 4, with 11 bases in between. This CDR3 is CASSLRGGTEAFF. Written as DNA, the CDR3 is TGCGCCAGCAGCCTCCGGGGGGGCACTGAAGCTTTCTTT.

This clone has only one observation. The V and J genes are TRBV28 and TRBJ1-4; D not certain. The CDR3 loop spans 14 amino acids. Trimming stripped 7 bases from V and 3 bases from J, with 12 bases between. Germline V gives CDR1 MDHEN, CDR2 SYDVKM. CDR3 nucleotide sequence: TGTGCCAGCATCCCCTGGAGGGCTAATGAAAAACTGTTTTTT. Protein: CASIPWRANEKLFF.

V is TRBV30 and J is TRBJ1-1, with a possible D match to TRBD1 (6 bases). Deletions cut 4 bases from V and 3 bases from J, with 12 bases between. The CDR3 sequence is 13 residues long. The germline V gene has CDR1 GTSNPN and CDR2 SVGIG (reference sequence). CDR3: CAWTPYRDTEAFF. CDR3 nucleotide sequence: TGTGCCTGGACCCCTTACAGGGACACTGAAGCTTTCTTT.

The chain recombines TRBV4-2 with TRBJ2-2; a weak D match, TRBD2 (7 bases). Germline CDR1 LGHNA, CDR2 YNFKEQ. The CDR3 has 15 amino acids. Trimming took 4 bases from V and 3 from J, leaving 12 bases between them. Here the CDR3 DNA reads TGTGCCAGCAGCCTTGGGGGGGGCGACACCGGGGAGCTGTTTTTT. Translated, it gives CASSLGGGDTGELFF.

The sample holds many counts of this clone. V gene TRBV27 combines with J gene TRBJ2-1; the match to TRBD2 covers 7 bases. J lost 12 bases, V lost 8 bases, and 13 bases had no gene match. This CDR3 has 13 residues. Per the germline V gene, CDR1 is MNHEY and CDR2 is SMNVEV (reference sequence). CDR3 residues: CASLGGGSLAQFF. CDR3 DNA: TGTGCCAGCCTGGGGGGAGGGTCTTTGGCGCAGTTCTTC.

This clone was picked up a small number of times. The chain combines TRBV5-1 with TRBJ2-5; 8 nucleotides line up with TRBD2. The trim removed 0 bases at V and 5 bases at J, leaving 9 bases unmatched. The CDR3 sequence is 16 residues long. Germline V gives CDR1 SGHRS, CDR2 YFSETQ. The CDR3 nucleotides read TGCGCCAGCAGCTTGGAAGGCGGGGGGACCGCCGAGACCCAGTACTTC. Translating gives CASSLEGGGTAETQYF.

This sequence joins TRBV30 and TRBJ1-6; weak D call: TRBD1 (6 bases). The germline V and J ends were trimmed by 4 bases and 8 bases, with 6 bases remaining between them. The CDR3 consists of 11 residues. Per germline, CDR1 GTSNPN and CDR2 SVGIG (reference sequence). This chain's CDR3 is CAWNRDSPLHF. The CDR3 nucleotides are TGTGCCTGGAACAGGGATTCACCCCTCCACTTT.

V and J are TRBV5-1 and TRBJ2-1, with a weak D call TRBD1 (6 bases). The V end was cut by 4 bases, the J end by 8 bases, with 22 bases between. The CDR3 runs to 16 residues. The germline V gene has CDR1 SGHRS and CDR2 YFSETQ. CDR3 nucleotide sequence: TGCGCCAGCAGCCCTACTCAGGGGCTAGCAGGCGATGAGCAGTTCTTC. Translating it yields CASSPTQGLAGDEQFF.

The rearrangement links TRBV5-4 to TRBJ2-5; 8 bases fit TRBD2. Trimming removed 2 bases from V and 5 bases from J; junction bases left unmatched: 5. CDR1 is SGHNT and CDR2 is YYREEE in the germline V gene (reference sequence). This CDR3 has 14 amino acids. CDR3 loop: CASSLRGGRETQYF. In nucleotides, the CDR3 is TGTGCCAGCAGCTTACGGGGGGGCCGGGAGACCCAGTACTTC.

The rearrangement links TRBV7-8 to TRBJ2-7, with D possibly matching TRBD1 (5 bases). The CDR3 loop spans 13 amino acids. CDR1 SGHVS and CDR2 FQNEAQ come from the germline V gene. Trimming took 1 base from V and 3 from J, leaving 7 bases between them. The CDR3 sequence: CASSLGRVYEQYF. The CDR3 DNA reads as TGTGCCAGCAGCTTAGGCAGGGTCTACGAGCAGTACTTC.

The chain couples TRBV6-5 to TRBJ1-5, with D unresolved. V lost 6 bases and J 0 bases, leaving 12 bases between the germline ends. Germline V gene sequence: CDR1 MNHEY, CDR2 SVGAGI. CDR3 length: 15 amino acids. CDR3 in DNA: TGTGCCAGCAGAGCGACGACGGGTAGCAATCAGCCCCAGCATTTT. The encoded protein is CASRATTGSNQPQHF.

The J gene is TRBJ2-5, the V gene TRBV19, with 9 bases fitting TRBD1. Trimming took 4 bases from V and 1 from J; bases not matched to a gene: 7. Per the germline V gene, CDR1 is LNHDA and CDR2 is SQIVND (reference sequence). The CDR3 sequence is 16 residues long. The CDR3 DNA reads as TGTGCCAGTAGTAGGGCCGGGACAGGGACCCAAGAGACCCAGTACTTC. This codes for CASSRAGTGTQETQYF.